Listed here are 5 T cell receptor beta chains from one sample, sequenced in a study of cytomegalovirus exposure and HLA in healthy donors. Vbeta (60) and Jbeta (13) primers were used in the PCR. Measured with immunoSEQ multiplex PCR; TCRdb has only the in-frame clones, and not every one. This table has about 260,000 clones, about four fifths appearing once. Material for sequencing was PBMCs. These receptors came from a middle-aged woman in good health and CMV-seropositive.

The CDR3 coding sequence is TGTGCCAGTAGTATAGATGGGACTAGCGTCGCGGATGAGCAGTTCTTC. Its protein is CASSIDGTSVADEQFF. The chain is built from TRBV19 and TRBJ2-1; 10 bases match TRBD2. The CDR3 sequence is 16 residues long. The V and J ends lost 0 bases and 8 bases, in that order; junction bases with no gene match: 7. Germline CDR1 is LNHDA and CDR2 is SQIVND (reference sequence).

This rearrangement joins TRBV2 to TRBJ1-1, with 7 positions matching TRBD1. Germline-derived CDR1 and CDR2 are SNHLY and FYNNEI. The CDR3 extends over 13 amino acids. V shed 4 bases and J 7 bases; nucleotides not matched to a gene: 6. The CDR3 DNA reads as TGTGCCAGCAGTGGATCTTCAGGGGGTGAAGCTTTCTTT. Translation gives CASSGSSGGEAFF.

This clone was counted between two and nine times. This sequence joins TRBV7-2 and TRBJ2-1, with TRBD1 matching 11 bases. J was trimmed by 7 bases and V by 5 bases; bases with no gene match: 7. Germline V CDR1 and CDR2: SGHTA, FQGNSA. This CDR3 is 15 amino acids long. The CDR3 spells CASSLGQGAQNEQFF. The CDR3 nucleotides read TGTGCCAGCAGCCTAGGACAGGGGGCGCAAAATGAGCAGTTCTTC.

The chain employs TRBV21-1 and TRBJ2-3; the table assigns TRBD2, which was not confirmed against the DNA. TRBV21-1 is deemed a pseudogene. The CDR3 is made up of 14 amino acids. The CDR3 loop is CASDGLAGTDTQYF. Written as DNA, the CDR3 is TGTGCCAGCGACGGACTAGCAGGCACAGATACGCAGTATTTT.

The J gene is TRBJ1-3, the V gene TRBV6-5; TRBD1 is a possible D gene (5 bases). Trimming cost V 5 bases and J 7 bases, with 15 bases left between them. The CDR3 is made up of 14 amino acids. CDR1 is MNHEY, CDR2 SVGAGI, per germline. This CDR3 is CASSRDSIGNTIYF. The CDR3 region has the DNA TGTGCCAGCAGTCGGGACTCCATCGGGAACACCATATATTTT.